This TCR beta chain was sequenced for a study of T-cell memory formation after mild COVID-19. CDR1 is SQVTM and CDR2 is ANQGSEA in the germline V gene. The V and J ends lost 5 bases and 5 bases respectively, with 13 bases between them. This CDR3 comprises 13 residues. This clonotype was recorded at least ten times. TCRdb analysed the 5' RACE reads with MiXCR anew, one entry per CDR3 protein. The sample lists roughly 120,000 distinct CDR3 sequences, more than 15% occurring once. The sample taken for sequencing was PBMCs or a T cell subset sorted from them (not recorded which). V and J are TRBV29-1 and TRBJ2-1; the D call may be TRBD1 or TRBD2 (7 bases each). The TCR sequence derives from an adult woman who had mild COVID-19 (a few samples of this study predate the infection). Cell type and time point are not known. The CDR3 DNA reads as TGCAGCGTTTACCCAGGGGGGGACAATGAGCAGTTCTTC. It specifies CSVYPGGDNEQFF.